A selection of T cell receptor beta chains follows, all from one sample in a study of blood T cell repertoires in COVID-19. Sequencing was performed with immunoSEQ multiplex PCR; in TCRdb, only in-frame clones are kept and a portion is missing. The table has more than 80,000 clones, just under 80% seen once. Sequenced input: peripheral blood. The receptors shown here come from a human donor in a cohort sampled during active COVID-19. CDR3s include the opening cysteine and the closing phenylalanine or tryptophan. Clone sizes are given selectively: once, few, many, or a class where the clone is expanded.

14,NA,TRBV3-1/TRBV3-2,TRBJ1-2,CASSQVQGAVGYTF
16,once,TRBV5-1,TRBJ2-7,CASSPGGTRGGYEQYF
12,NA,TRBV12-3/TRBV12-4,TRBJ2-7,CASSATSAEQYF
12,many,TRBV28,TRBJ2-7,CASSSTGLAQYF
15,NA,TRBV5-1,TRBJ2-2,CASGPGHTNTGELFF
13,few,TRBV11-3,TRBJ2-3,CASSFRERDTQYF
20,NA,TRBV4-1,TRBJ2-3,CASSRYSGGAADTNADTQYF
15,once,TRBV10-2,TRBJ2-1,CASSASGSSYNEQFF
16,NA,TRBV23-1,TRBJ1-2,CASSQFQQGLRCGYTF
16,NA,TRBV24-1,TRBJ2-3,CATSDHSGVLTDTQYF
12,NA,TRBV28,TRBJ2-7,CATGLATYEQYF
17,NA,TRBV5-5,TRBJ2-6,CASSFPSTASGANVLTF